This T cell receptor (beta chain) derives from a study of cytomegalovirus exposure and HLA in healthy donors. Points from the study as a whole: Both high specificity and high sensitivity reportedly marked the classifier's diagnosis of cytomegalovirus status. The study put 150 to 200 TCR beta chains on its list as cytomegalovirus-associated.

Points on this clone: Antigen specificity is unknown.

The V gene's germline CDR1 is SGDLS and CDR2 YYNGEE. There are 17 residues in the CDR3. V was clipped by 0 bases and J by 3 bases, with 18 bases between them. 13 Jbeta primers and 60 Vbeta primers were used for the PCR. TCRdb's copy holds only in-frame clones and misses some; the assay was immunoSEQ multiplex PCR. The sample carries roughly 100,000 clones, roughly 80% recorded once. The sequence came from a woman aged 35 to 49 in good health and CMV-seropositive. The specimen was PBMCs. The V and J genes are TRBV9 and TRBJ2-5, with D maybe TRBD2 (6 bases). The CDR3 protein is CASSVATHGSGEETQYF. In nucleotides, the CDR3 is TGTGCCAGCAGCGTAGCTACTCACGGGAGTGGGGAAGAGACCCAGTACTTC.